This T cell receptor beta chain was retrieved from a study of shared clonotypes between healthy human individuals. Findings of the study overall: For sorted subsets, rarefaction showed incomplete sequencing despite large depth.

Regarding this clone: What it binds is not known.

Profiled with immunoSEQ multiplex PCR; TCRdb holds only in-frame clones, not every one. The sample shows some 1,100,000 clones, approximately 80% of them seen only once. The receptor's source is a man aged 18 to 30 in good health. Some clones in this sample may be carry-over from other donors' samples. The specimen was memory CD4+ T cells from PBMCs. Sample subset: CD45RA-negative fraction.

The CDR3 protein is CATQDRVNTEAFF. CDR3 nucleotide sequence: TGTGCCACCCAGGACAGGGTCAACACTGAAGCTTTCTTT. V gene TRBV6-5 combines with J gene TRBJ1-1, with TRBD1 identical over 8 bases. The trim removed 10 bases at V and 2 bases at J, leaving 6 bases unmatched. The germline V gene has CDR1 MNHEY and CDR2 SVGAGI. The CDR3 covers 13 residues.